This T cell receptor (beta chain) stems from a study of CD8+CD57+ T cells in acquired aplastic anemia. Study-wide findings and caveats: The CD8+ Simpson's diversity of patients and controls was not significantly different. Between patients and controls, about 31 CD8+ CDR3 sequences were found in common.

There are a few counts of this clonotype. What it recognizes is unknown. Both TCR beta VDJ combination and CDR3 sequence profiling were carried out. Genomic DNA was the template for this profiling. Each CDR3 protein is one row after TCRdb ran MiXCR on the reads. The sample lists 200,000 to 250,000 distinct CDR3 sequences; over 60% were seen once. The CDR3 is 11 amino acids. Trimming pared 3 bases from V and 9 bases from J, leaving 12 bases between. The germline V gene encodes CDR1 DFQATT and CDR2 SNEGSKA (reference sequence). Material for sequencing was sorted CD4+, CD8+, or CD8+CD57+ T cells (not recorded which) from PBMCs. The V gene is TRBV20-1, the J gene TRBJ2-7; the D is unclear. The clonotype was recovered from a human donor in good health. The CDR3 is CSAREQPRQYF. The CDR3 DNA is TGCAGTGCTAGGGAGCAACCTCGGCAGTACTTC.